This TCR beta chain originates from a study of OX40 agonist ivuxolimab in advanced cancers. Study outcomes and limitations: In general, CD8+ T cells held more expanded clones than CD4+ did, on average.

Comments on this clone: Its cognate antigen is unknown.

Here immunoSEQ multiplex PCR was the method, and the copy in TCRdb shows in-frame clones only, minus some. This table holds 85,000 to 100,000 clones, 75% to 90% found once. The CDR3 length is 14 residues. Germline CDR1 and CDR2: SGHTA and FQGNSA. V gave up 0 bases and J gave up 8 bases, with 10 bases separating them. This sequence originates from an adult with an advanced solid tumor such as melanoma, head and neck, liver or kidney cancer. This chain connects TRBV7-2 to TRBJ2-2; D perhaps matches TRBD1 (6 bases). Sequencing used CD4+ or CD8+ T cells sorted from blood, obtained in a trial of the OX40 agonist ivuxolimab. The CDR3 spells CASSLARGTGELFF. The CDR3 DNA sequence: TGTGCCAGCAGCTTAGCGCGTGGGACAGGGGAGCTGTTTTTT.